This T cell receptor (beta chain) was captured in a study of T cell changes during pregnancy in multiple sclerosis. This table comes from immunoSEQ multiplex PCR, and its TCRdb copy is limited to in-frame clones, with some not included. The table has tens of thousands of clones, around 90% seen once. Germline loops: CDR1 GTSNPN, CDR2 SVGIG (reference sequence). CDR3 size: 15 residues. Trimming pared 7 bases from V and 8 bases from J, leaving 23 bases between. The receptor comes from a female donor with multiple sclerosis, enrolled in a pregnancy study. The material was peripheral blood, obtained in the first trimester of pregnancy. The rearrangement joins TRBV30 to TRBJ1-4; D unclear. CDR3 in amino acids: CASARQFQPREKLFF. Written as DNA, the CDR3 is TGTGCCTCCGCACGACAATTTCAGCCACGGGAAAAACTGTTTTTT.